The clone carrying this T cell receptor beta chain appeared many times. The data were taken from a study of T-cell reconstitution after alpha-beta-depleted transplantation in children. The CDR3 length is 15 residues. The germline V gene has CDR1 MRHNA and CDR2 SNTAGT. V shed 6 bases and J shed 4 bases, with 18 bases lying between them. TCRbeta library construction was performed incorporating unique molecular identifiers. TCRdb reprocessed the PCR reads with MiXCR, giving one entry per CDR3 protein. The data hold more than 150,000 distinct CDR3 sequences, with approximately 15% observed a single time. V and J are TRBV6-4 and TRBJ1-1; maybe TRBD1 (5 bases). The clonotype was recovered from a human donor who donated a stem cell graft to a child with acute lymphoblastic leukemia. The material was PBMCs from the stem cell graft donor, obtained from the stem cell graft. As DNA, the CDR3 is TGTGCCAGCAGGGTGGAGGGGCGGGGGAGCACTGAAGCTTTCTTT. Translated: CASRVEGRGSTEAFF.